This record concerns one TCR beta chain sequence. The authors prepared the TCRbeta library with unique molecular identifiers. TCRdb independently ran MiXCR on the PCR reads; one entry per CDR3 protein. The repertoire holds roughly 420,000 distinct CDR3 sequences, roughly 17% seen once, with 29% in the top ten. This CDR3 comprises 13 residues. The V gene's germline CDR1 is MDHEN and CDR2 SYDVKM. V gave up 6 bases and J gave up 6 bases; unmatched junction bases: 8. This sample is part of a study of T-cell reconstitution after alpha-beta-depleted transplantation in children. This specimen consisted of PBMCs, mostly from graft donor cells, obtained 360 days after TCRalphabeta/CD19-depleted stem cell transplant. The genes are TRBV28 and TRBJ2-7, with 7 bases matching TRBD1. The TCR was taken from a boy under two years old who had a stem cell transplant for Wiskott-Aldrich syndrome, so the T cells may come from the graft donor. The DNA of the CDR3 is TGTGCCAGCAGACCTGACAGGGCCCGCGAGCAGTACTTC. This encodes CASRPDRAREQYF.